The 5 T cell receptor beta chains reported below all come from one sample, sequenced in a study of shared clonotypes between healthy human individuals. Naive CD8 populations comprised CD45RO-negative cells positively selected for CCR7, excluding terminally differentiated effector memory CD45RA+ cells. Assay: immunoSEQ multiplex PCR; the TCRdb copy retains only in-frame clones and omits some. This sample yields a few million clones, of which just over 90% are seen a single time; under 2% belongs to the top ten. The sample was naive CD8+ T cells from PBMCs. All receptors come from a man in his late teens or twenties in good health. Some clones in this sample may be carry-over from other donors' samples.

The chain joins TRBV29-1 to TRBJ2-7; D is unclear. Deletions cut 4 bases from V and 0 bases from J, with 16 bases between. Germline V gene lookup returns CDR1 SQVTM and CDR2 ANQGSEA. The CDR3 length is 15 residues. CDR3 DNA: TGCAGCGTTGGCCTCCCTCTCGCAAGCTCCTACGAGCAGTACTTC. Its protein product is CSVGLPLASSYEQYF.

The chain uses TRBV7-8 and TRBJ1-1, with D unresolved. The CDR3 extends over 14 amino acids. Germline V gene sequence: CDR1 SGHVS, CDR2 FQNEAQ. Trimming left V 1 base short and J 1 base short, with 7 bases between. The CDR3 sequence is CASSLEYENTEAFF. CDR3 nucleotide sequence: TGTGCCAGCAGCTTAGAGTATGAGAACACTGAAGCTTTCTTT.

The CDR3 DNA is TGTGCCAGCAGTTTAAGGGGCCAGGCGCCCGGCTACACCTTC. It encodes CASSLRGQAPGYTF. The V and J genes are TRBV27 and TRBJ1-2, with D maybe TRBD1 (5 bases). Looked up from germline, CDR1 is MNHEY and CDR2 is SMNVEV (reference sequence). The CDR3 runs 14 residues. Between the trimmed V and J ends, which lost 2 bases and 8 bases, there was a span of 15 bases.

The chain combines TRBV28 with TRBJ1-2; TRBD1 might be the D (5 bases). The ends were cut back, 8 bases at V and 8 bases at J, with 12 bases in the middle. CDR1 MDHEN and CDR2 SYDVKM come from the germline V gene. The CDR3 covers 11 residues. CDR3 DNA sequence: TGTGCCAGCCGGGGGACTGAGGGCTACACCTTC. Encoded protein: CASRGTEGYTF.

With regard to this clone: Additional DNA sequences in this sample encode the identical CDR3. V usage is TRBV9 and J usage is TRBJ2-7; 11 bases are a match to TRBD2. Germline loops: CDR1 SGDLS, CDR2 YYNGEE. V shed 0 bases, J shed 4 bases, and the junction held 3 bases outside the gene matches. This CDR3 has 15 amino acids. The CDR3 here is CASSVAGTSGYEQYF. CDR3 in DNA: TGTGCCAGCAGCGTAGCTGGGACTAGCGGATACGAGCAGTACTTC.